Below are 3 T cell receptor beta chains sequenced from a single sample in a study of cytomegalovirus exposure and HLA in healthy donors. Vbeta (60) and Jbeta (13) primers were used in the PCR. TCRdb keeps only in-frame clones here, not all; method: immunoSEQ multiplex PCR. Among about 150,000 clones listed, nearly 70% were seen once. The specimen was PBMCs. Source of these receptors: a young man in good health and CMV-seropositive.

The V and J genes are TRBV6-4 and TRBJ2-2, with 8 bases lining up with TRBD1. The J segment lost 6 bases and the V segment lost 3 bases, leaving 6 bases of the junction unmatched. Germline values: CDR1 MRHNA, CDR2 SNTAGT. The CDR3 contains 15 residues. CDR3 in amino acids: CASSDGQGFAGELFF. Here the CDR3 DNA reads TGTGCCAGCAGTGATGGACAGGGTTTCGCCGGGGAGCTGTTTTTT.

The rearrangement links TRBV6-4 to TRBJ2-3, with a possible D match to TRBD2 (6 bases). The CDR3 consists of 15 residues. Germline CDR1 reads MRHNA; CDR2 reads SNTAGT. Trimming took 2 bases from V and 3 from J, leaving 12 bases between them. The CDR3 is CASSDEGLGTDTQYF. Here the CDR3 DNA reads TGTGCCAGCAGTGACGAGGGACTGGGAACAGATACGCAGTATTTT.

The chain combines TRBV5-6 with TRBJ2-2; tentative D call: TRBD2 (5 bases). Per the germline V gene, CDR1 is SGHDT and CDR2 is YYEEEE. This CDR3 region has 18 residues. Trimming removed 2 bases at V and 0 bases at J, with 17 bases between. The CDR3 reads CASSFSEPRRTNTGELFF. The CDR3 coding sequence is TGTGCCAGCAGCTTTAGCGAACCGCGGAGAACGAACACCGGGGAGCTGTTTTTT.